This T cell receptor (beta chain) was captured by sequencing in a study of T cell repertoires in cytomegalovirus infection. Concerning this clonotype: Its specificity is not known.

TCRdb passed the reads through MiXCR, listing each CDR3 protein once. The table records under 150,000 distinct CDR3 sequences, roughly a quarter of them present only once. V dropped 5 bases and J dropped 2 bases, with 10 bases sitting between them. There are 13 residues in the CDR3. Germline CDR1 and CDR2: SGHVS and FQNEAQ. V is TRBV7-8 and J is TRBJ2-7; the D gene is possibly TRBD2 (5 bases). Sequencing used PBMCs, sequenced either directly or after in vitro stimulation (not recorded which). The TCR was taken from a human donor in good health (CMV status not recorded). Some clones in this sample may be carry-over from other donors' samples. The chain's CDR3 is CASSASGTYEQYF. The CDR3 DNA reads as TGTGCCAGCAGCGCGTCCGGGACCTACGAGCAGTACTTC.